The entry below describes one TCR beta chain. In the source study's methods: The authors estimated nucleated cell counts from reference gene primer amplification. Here immunoSEQ multiplex PCR was the method, and the copy in TCRdb shows in-frame clones only, minus some. The DNA was the basis for D and trimming; V, J and clone size are from that table. The sample has over 200,000 clones, around 80% seen once; the top ten hold about 5.7%. CDR1 is MRHNA and CDR2 is SNTAGT in the germline V gene. CDR3 length: 15 amino acids. J gave up 7 bases and V 5 bases, and 8 bases lay outside the gene matches. The sample originates from a study of blood T cell repertoires in COVID-19. Across the whole study: Acute and convalescent COVID-19 samples came from the United States, Italy and Spain. The analysed material was cDNA or gDNA that came from T cells, B-cell-depleted T cells, or PBMCs.

The sequence was collected from a man older than 75 with acute or convalescent COVID-19. The chain joins TRBV6-4 to TRBJ2-1; TRBD2 matches at 10 bases. The sequenced sample was peripheral blood. This CDR3 is CASSPGASGGNEQFF. In nucleotides, the CDR3 is TGTGCCAGCAGTCCAGGGGCTAGCGGGGGAAATGAGCAGTTCTTC.